One and the same sample provided the 19 T cell receptor beta chains below, sequenced in a study of PD-1 blockade in mismatch repair-deficient tumors. Libraries were prepared by immunoSEQ multiplex PCR; TCRdb keeps only in-frame clonotypes and omits some of them. The repertoire consists of 75,000 to 85,000 clones, with about 84% occurring once and the leading ten covering about 2.4%. The source material was peripheral blood, sampled 12 weeks after starting pembrolizumab. The receptors were gathered from an adult with mismatch repair-deficient cancer.

V gene TRBV5-8 combines with J gene TRBJ1-2, with D uncertain. The CDR3 spans 15 residues. Germline V gives CDR1 SGHTS, CDR2 YDEGEE. V gave up 0 bases and J gave up 0 bases, with 9 bases separating them. CDR3 bases: TGTGCCAGCAGCTTGGAGGGTCGAGCTAACTATGGCTACACCTTC. This gives the protein CASSLEGRANYGYTF.

V usage is TRBV19 and J usage is TRBJ2-1; D might be TRBD2 (6 bases). Trimming stripped 5 bases from V and 8 bases from J, with 34 bases between. The CDR3 contains 20 residues. Germline-derived CDR1 and CDR2 are LNHDA and SQIVND (reference sequence). The CDR3: CASSFVGWGRAGTRADEQFF. Written as DNA, the CDR3 is TGTGCCAGTAGTTTCGTGGGTTGGGGAAGAGCGGGCACCCGTGCGGATGAGCAGTTCTTC.

V and J are TRBV7-2 and TRBJ2-1; 9 bases are shared with TRBD2. CDR1 and CDR2 from the germline V gene are SGHTA and FQGNSA. V lost 4 bases to trimming and J lost 6 bases; unmatched junction nucleotides: 7. The CDR3 has 15 amino acids. CDR3 bases: TGTGCCAGCAGCTCGTTAGCGGGAGTCGGCAATGAGCAGTTCTTC. Its translation: CASSSLAGVGNEQFF.

This clone was picked up one time. J is TRBJ2-3 and V is TRBV9, with a possible D match to TRBD2 (5 bases). The CDR3 contains 16 residues. Looked up from germline, CDR1 is SGDLS and CDR2 is YYNGEE. V gave up 4 bases and J gave up 0 bases, with 15 bases separating them. The CDR3 loop reads CASSRRGPDSTDTQYF. Written as DNA, the CDR3 is TGTGCCAGCAGCCGTCGAGGGCCAGATAGCACAGATACGCAGTATTTT.

J is TRBJ2-1 and V is TRBV15, with a weak D call TRBD1 (6 bases). CDR3 size: 17 residues. The V gene lost 1 base and the J gene lost 6 bases, with 19 bases spanning the gap. The germline gives CDR1 LNHNV, CDR2 YYDKDF (reference sequence). Here the CDR3 DNA reads TGTGCCACCAGCAGAGTTGGATCGACAGGAAATCTCAATGAGCAGTTCTTC. Translation: CATSRVGSTGNLNEQFF.

This clone was detected once. This chain links TRBV5-4 with TRBJ2-7, with D possibly TRBD1 on 6 matching bases. Per the germline V gene, CDR1 is SGHNT and CDR2 is YYREEE (reference sequence). The V end was cut by 0 bases, the J end by 7 bases, with 20 bases between. The CDR3 length is 16 residues. The CDR3 reads CASSLGNRDPGVEQYF. CDR3 nucleotide sequence: TGTGCCAGCAGCTTGGGAAATAGGGACCCAGGGGTTGAGCAGTACTTC.

This clone was recorded a few times. The J gene is TRBJ2-3, the V gene TRBV25-1; D remains unclear. V shed 6 bases and J shed 5 bases, with 9 bases lying between them. This CDR3 spans 12 amino acids. Germline loops: CDR1 MGHDK, CDR2 SYGVNS. This CDR3 is CASSPGGDTQYF. The CDR3, as DNA: TGTGCCAGCAGCCCTGGTGGAGATACGCAGTATTTT.

This chain links TRBV11-3 with TRBJ1-1; D not resolved. The V gene lost 7 bases and the J gene lost 4 bases, with 19 bases spanning the gap. CDR1 and CDR2 from the germline V gene are SGHNT and YENEEA. This CDR3 is built from 15 residues. CDR3 sequence (DNA): TGTGCCAGCACCGAAATTGGGGTTTCTAGCACTGAAGCTTTCTTT. Translating gives CASTEIGVSSTEAFF.

This clone was seen just once. The gene calls are TRBV28 and TRBJ1-3; D perhaps matches TRBD1 (5 bases). The germline V gene has CDR1 MDHEN and CDR2 SYDVKM. The CDR3 has 16 amino acids. Trimming shortened V by 1 base and J by 2 bases, and 12 bases separated the two germline ends. Here the CDR3 reads CASSLSLWGAGNTIYF. The DNA for the CDR3 is TGTGCCAGCAGTTTATCCCTGTGGGGGGCTGGAAACACCATATATTTT.

This clone has a single count. The chain carries TRBV6-9 and TRBJ1-4; the D is unclear. The V and J ends lost 4 bases and 0 bases respectively, with 18 bases between them. The CDR3 has 18 residues. CDR1 MNHGY and CDR2 SVAAGI come from the germline V gene. CDR3 residues: CASSLPNITDATNEKLFF. The DNA for the CDR3 is TGTGCCAGCAGTTTACCAAATATTACGGATGCAACTAATGAAAAACTGTTTTTT.

This chain uses TRBV5-4 with TRBJ1-2; 8 nucleotides agree with TRBD1. CDR1 SGHNT and CDR2 YYREEE come from the germline V gene (reference sequence). The trim removed 4 bases at V and 5 bases at J, leaving 10 bases unmatched. This CDR3 has 15 residues. CDR3 bases: TGTGCCAGCAGCCCAGCCTCGACAGGGGTGTATGGCTACACCTTC. Its protein product is CASSPASTGVYGYTF.

The CDR3 protein is CASSPDWDNEQFF. CDR3 nucleotides: TGTGCCAGCAGCCCCGACTGGGACAATGAGCAGTTCTTC. This chain uses TRBV9 with TRBJ2-1; D call uncertain. CDR3 length: 13 residues. Trimming removed 4 bases at V and 5 bases at J, with 10 bases between. Germline lookup yields CDR1 SGDLS and CDR2 YYNGEE.

CDR3 DNA: TGCAGCGTTGGGGGCCAGGGGGCGACTGGAAACACCATATATTTT. Translating it yields CSVGGQGATGNTIYF. The V and J genes are TRBV29-1 and TRBJ1-3, with 8 bases identical to TRBD1. V lost 4 bases, J lost 2 bases, and 7 bases stayed unmatched. The CDR3 covers 15 residues. CDR1 and CDR2 from the germline V gene are SQVTM and ANQGSEA.

The chain couples TRBV7-9 to TRBJ2-5; D not certain. Germline values: CDR1 SEHNR, CDR2 FQNEAQ (reference sequence). The CDR3 spans 14 residues. V was clipped by 1 base and J by 2 bases, with 8 bases between them. Written as DNA, the CDR3 is TGTGCCAGCAGCTTAGGGATCTCGCAAGAGACCCAGTACTTC. Protein sequence: CASSLGISQETQYF.

This sequence joins TRBV27 and TRBJ2-6; TRBD1 matches 9 bases. Per the germline V gene, CDR1 is MNHEY and CDR2 is SMNVEV (reference sequence). V dropped 6 bases and J dropped 10; count of bases not matched to a gene: 13. This CDR3 is built from 16 residues. CDR3 sequence (DNA): TGTGCCAGCAGAAAACTGGGCAGGGACAGGGAAAACGTCCTGACTTTC. Amino acid sequence: CASRKLGRDRENVLTF. Variable domain in full (rest from reference TRBV27 and TRBJ2-6): EAQVTQNPRYLITVTGKKLTVTCSQNMNHEYMSWYRQDPGLGLRQIYYSMNVEVTDKGDVPEGYKVSRKEKRNFPLILESPSPNQTSLYFCASRKLGRDRENVLTFGAGSRLTVL.

This chain links TRBV19 with TRBJ2-3, with 7 nucleotides matching TRBD2. CDR3 length: 15 residues. In germline, CDR1 is LNHDA, CDR2 SQIVND (reference sequence). After removal of 6 bases from V and 3 bases from J, the junction contained 9 bases not matched to a gene. For the CDR3, the DNA is TGTGCCAGTAGGCTTCGGCGGGAGCATACAGATACGCAGTATTTT. The encoded protein is CASRLRREHTDTQYF.

In nucleotides, the CDR3 is TGTGCCACCTTCAGGGGGCGCGGCTACACCTTC. It encodes CATFRGRGYTF. This sequence joins TRBV28 and TRBJ1-2, with 8 positions matching TRBD1. V lost 10 bases and J lost 8; bases outside the gene matches: 6. Germline CDR1 and CDR2: MDHEN and SYDVKM. This CDR3 contains 11 residues.

The chain is built from TRBV4-2 and TRBJ2-7, with D perhaps TRBD2 (5 bases). Deletions cut 5 bases from V and 7 bases from J, with 18 bases between. CDR1 and CDR2 from the germline V gene are LGHNA and YNFKEQ. The CDR3 is 14 amino acids. This chain's CDR3 is CASSSDSILGEQYF. CDR3 nucleotide sequence: TGTGCCAGCAGCTCGGACTCGATCTTAGGGGAGCAGTACTTC.

This rearrangement joins TRBV11-3 to TRBJ2-4; maybe TRBD2 (5 bases). This CDR3 region has 16 residues. Germline V lookup: CDR1 SGHNT, CDR2 YENEEA. The V and J ends lost 2 bases and 5 bases respectively, with 16 bases between them. The CDR3 sequence: CASSLTSRDFQNIQYF. The DNA of the CDR3 is TGTGCCAGCAGCTTAACCTCCCGGGATTTTCAAAACATTCAGTACTTC.